This is a list of T cell receptor beta chains from one sample in a study of blood T cell repertoires in COVID-19. Method: immunoSEQ multiplex PCR; TCRdb's copy keeps in-frame clones and lacks some. The profile shows about 150,000 clones, 65% to 80% of them singletons. Sequences were obtained from peripheral blood. All receptors derive from a man between 60 and 70 years old with acute or convalescent COVID-19. Each CDR3 is given with its conserved first and last residue. D genes are given only for firm matches. Not every row has a clone size; where given, it reads once, few, many or a size class.

d_gene: .; j_gene: TRBJ1-1; abundance: .; v_gene: TRBV2; CDR3nt: TGTGCCAGCAGGGAACAGTGGAACACTGAAGCTTTCTTT; CDR3aa: CASREQWNTEAFF
d_gene: .; j_gene: TRBJ2-5; abundance: .; v_gene: TRBV7-9; CDR3nt: TGTGCCAGCAGCCCTCAGGGGGGAGACGTGTGGGAGACCCAGTACTTC; CDR3aa: CASSPQGGDVWETQYF
d_gene: TRBD2; j_gene: TRBJ2-7; abundance: .; v_gene: TRBV5-4; CDR3nt: TGTGCCAGCAGCTTGCGCGGGAGGGACGAGCAGTACTTC; CDR3aa: CASSLRGRDEQYF
d_gene: .; j_gene: TRBJ2-7; abundance: once; v_gene: TRBV5-5; CDR3nt: TGTGCCAGCAGCTCCTGGGGGGAGGACGAGCAGTACTTC; CDR3aa: CASSSWGEDEQYF
d_gene: .; j_gene: TRBJ2-7; abundance: .; v_gene: TRBV18; CDR3nt: TGTGCCAGCTCACCGCAGGCCGCCTACGAGCAGTACTTC; CDR3aa: CASSPQAAYEQYF
d_gene: .; j_gene: TRBJ2-3; abundance: few; v_gene: TRBV2; CDR3nt: TGTGCCAGCAGCGCGGGACAGCCCGGCACAGATACGCAGTATTTT; CDR3aa: CASSAGQPGTDTQYF
d_gene: .; j_gene: TRBJ2-5; abundance: .; v_gene: TRBV7-9; CDR3nt: TGTGCCAGCAGCTTAGTACAGGGAGTAGGTGGGGAGACCCAGTACTTC; CDR3aa: CASSLVQGVGGETQYF
d_gene: .; j_gene: TRBJ1-3; abundance: .; v_gene: TRBV7-8; CDR3nt: TGTGCCAGCAGCTCGCGGACAGATCCCCTCTCTGGAAACACCATATATTTT; CDR3aa: CASSSRTDPLSGNTIYF
d_gene: .; j_gene: TRBJ2-7; abundance: .; v_gene: TRBV19; CDR3nt: TGTGCCAGTAAGGGGACACAGAGCTCCTACGAGCAGTACTTC; CDR3aa: CASKGTQSSYEQYF
d_gene: .; j_gene: TRBJ2-7; abundance: .; v_gene: TRBV30; CDR3nt: TGTGCCTGGAGTAGGGGTACTACCTACGAGCAGTACTTC; CDR3aa: CAWSRGTTYEQYF
d_gene: .; j_gene: TRBJ1-2; abundance: .; v_gene: TRBV6-4; CDR3nt: TGTGCCAGCAGTGACGAGGGGGGGGGACTGTACTATGGCTACACCTTC; CDR3aa: CASSDEGGGLYYGYTF
d_gene: TRBD1; j_gene: TRBJ1-3; abundance: .; v_gene: TRBV9; CDR3nt: TGTGCCAGCGAACAGGGGTTGAGCGGAAACACCATATATTTT; CDR3aa: CASEQGLSGNTIYF
d_gene: TRBD1; j_gene: TRBJ2-7; abundance: few; v_gene: TRBV23-1; CDR3nt: TGCGCCAGCAGTCCCGTCCGGGACAGAGCCTACGAGCAGTACTTC; CDR3aa: CASSPVRDRAYEQYF
d_gene: TRBD1; j_gene: TRBJ2-2; abundance: .; v_gene: TRBV5-4; CDR3nt: TGTGCCAGCAGTCTGCCGGGACAGGAGAACACCGGGGAGCTGTTTTTT; CDR3aa: CASSLPGQENTGELFF
d_gene: .; j_gene: TRBJ2-7; abundance: .; v_gene: TRBV14; CDR3nt: TGTGCCAGCAGCTCCCCCGCTCGACAGCCAAACTACTACGAGCAGTACTTC; CDR3aa: CASSSPARQPNYYEQYF
d_gene: TRBD1; j_gene: TRBJ2-7; abundance: .; v_gene: TRBV27; CDR3nt: TGTGCCAGCAGATACTCCGGGACAGGCGGGACCTACGAGCAGTACTTC; CDR3aa: CASRYSGTGGTYEQYF
d_gene: .; j_gene: TRBJ2-7; abundance: .; v_gene: TRBV5-4; CDR3nt: TGTGCCAGCAGCTTTCCAGGGTTCAACGAGCAGTACTTC; CDR3aa: CASSFPGFNEQYF
d_gene: TRBD1; j_gene: TRBJ1-2; abundance: few; v_gene: TRBV11-2; CDR3nt: TGTGCCAGCAGCTTTAGTTCAACAGGGGATGGCTACACCTTC; CDR3aa: CASSFSSTGDGYTF
d_gene: .; j_gene: TRBJ2-5; abundance: .; v_gene: TRBV30; CDR3nt: TGTGCCTGGAGTCGGTCCTTCCAAGAGACCCAGTACTTC; CDR3aa: CAWSRSFQETQYF
d_gene: .; j_gene: TRBJ2-1; abundance: .; v_gene: TRBV5-1; CDR3nt: TGCGCCAGCAGCAAACCCCCTCAGCGGGAGCAGTTCTTC; CDR3aa: CASSKPPQREQFF
d_gene: TRBD1; j_gene: TRBJ1-1; abundance: .; v_gene: TRBV14; CDR3nt: TGTGCCAGCAGCCAAGTTGAGGGCAGGGGGCCCACTGAAGCTTTCTTT; CDR3aa: CASSQVEGRGPTEAFF
d_gene: TRBD2; j_gene: TRBJ2-7; abundance: few; v_gene: TRBV7-9; CDR3nt: TGTGCCAGCAGCTCCACTAGCGGGCACTACGAGCAGTACTTC; CDR3aa: CASSSTSGHYEQYF
d_gene: TRBD2; j_gene: TRBJ2-1; abundance: .; v_gene: TRBV29-1; CDR3nt: TGCAGCGTTGACGGACTAGCGGGAGGGCCCCCGAATGAGCAGTTCTTC; CDR3aa: CSVDGLAGGPPNEQFF
d_gene: TRBD2; j_gene: TRBJ2-1; abundance: .; v_gene: TRBV5-1; CDR3nt: TGCGCCAGCAGCTTGGGGGCAGCTAGCGGGCCGAGCTCCTACAATGAGCAGTTCTTC; CDR3aa: CASSLGAASGPSSYNEQFF
d_gene: .; j_gene: TRBJ2-5; abundance: few; v_gene: TRBV19; CDR3nt: TGTGCCAGTAGCCTTGGGCTGCCCCGGGAGACCCAGTACTTC; CDR3aa: CASSLGLPRETQYF
d_gene: .; j_gene: TRBJ2-5; abundance: .; v_gene: TRBV7-7; CDR3nt: TGTGCCAGCAGCTTAGGTCTAGCAGCGGGCCAAGAGACCCAGTACTTC; CDR3aa: CASSLGLAAGQETQYF
d_gene: TRBD1; j_gene: TRBJ2-3; abundance: .; v_gene: TRBV5-1; CDR3nt: TGCGCCAGCAGCCGGGACAGGAGTTCCTATACGCAGTATTTT; CDR3aa: CASSRDRSSYTQYF
d_gene: .; j_gene: TRBJ2-5; abundance: .; v_gene: TRBV28; CDR3nt: TGTGCCAGCAGTTTCTGGGCCCCAGGGGAGTTGCAAGAGACCCAGTACTTC; CDR3aa: CASSFWAPGELQETQYF
d_gene: TRBD2; j_gene: TRBJ2-1; abundance: .; v_gene: TRBV10-3; CDR3nt: TGTGCCATCAGCCCGGGTAGCGGGAGCTTTGGTAATGAGCAGTTCTTC; CDR3aa: CAISPGSGSFGNEQFF
d_gene: .; j_gene: TRBJ2-5; abundance: many; v_gene: TRBV5-8; CDR3nt: TGTGCCAGCAGCTTGGCTCTAGCGTTTCGAGAGACCCAGTACTTC; CDR3aa: CASSLALAFRETQYF
d_gene: TRBD1; j_gene: TRBJ2-1; abundance: .; v_gene: TRBV5-1; CDR3nt: TGCGCCAGCAGCTTGACAGGGGGGACCAATGAGCAGTTCTTC; CDR3aa: CASSLTGGTNEQFF
d_gene: TRBD2; j_gene: TRBJ2-5; abundance: .; v_gene: TRBV12-5; CDR3nt: TGTGCTAGTGGTTTATCCCTCGGGACTAGCGTCCAAGAGACCCAGTACTTC; CDR3aa: CASGLSLGTSVQETQYF
d_gene: .; j_gene: TRBJ2-7; abundance: .; v_gene: TRBV19; CDR3nt: TGTGCCAGTAGTTTAAGGCTGGGGGCGACGTACGAGCAGTACTTC; CDR3aa: CASSLRLGATYEQYF
d_gene: TRBD2; j_gene: TRBJ2-5; abundance: .; v_gene: TRBV3-1/TRBV3-2; CDR3nt: TGTGCCAGCAGCCACTCTAGGCTAGCGGGAGAGACCCAGTACTTC; CDR3aa: CASSHSRLAGETQYF
d_gene: TRBD1; j_gene: TRBJ2-7; abundance: .; v_gene: TRBV19; CDR3nt: TGTGCCAGTAGGGGGACAGGGGTCTACGAGCAGTACTTC; CDR3aa: CASRGTGVYEQYF
d_gene: .; j_gene: TRBJ2-3; abundance: .; v_gene: TRBV9; CDR3nt: TGTGCCAGCAGCGTAGAACTGACACCGTACACAGATACGCAGTATTTT; CDR3aa: CASSVELTPYTDTQYF
d_gene: TRBD2; j_gene: TRBJ2-3; abundance: once; v_gene: TRBV7-6; CDR3nt: TGTGCCAGCAGCTCCCGGACTAGCGGGAGGGCAGATACGCAGTATTTT; CDR3aa: CASSSRTSGRADTQYF
d_gene: TRBD2; j_gene: TRBJ2-1; abundance: .; v_gene: TRBV29-1; CDR3nt: TGCAGCGTTGAGATAGGGACTAGCATTTTTGATGAGCAGTTCTTC; CDR3aa: CSVEIGTSIFDEQFF
d_gene: .; j_gene: TRBJ2-1; abundance: .; v_gene: TRBV3-1/TRBV3-2; CDR3nt: TGTGCCAGCAGCCTCCCGGGGGGCCGGGGAGATGAGCAGTTCTTC; CDR3aa: CASSLPGGRGDEQFF
d_gene: .; j_gene: TRBJ1-5; abundance: few; v_gene: TRBV4-1; CDR3nt: TGCGCCAGCAGCCAAGAGGGGGGGGTCCTGGGCAATCAGCCCCAGCATTTT; CDR3aa: CASSQEGGVLGNQPQHF
d_gene: .; j_gene: TRBJ2-5; abundance: .; v_gene: TRBV7-9; CDR3nt: TGTGCCAGCAGCTTAGTGGGGACACTCCAAGAGACCCAGTACTTC; CDR3aa: CASSLVGTLQETQYF
d_gene: TRBD1; j_gene: TRBJ2-7; abundance: .; v_gene: TRBV6-5; CDR3nt: TGTGCCAGCAGTACTTTCGACAGGGGTCCCTACGAGCAGTACTTC; CDR3aa: CASSTFDRGPYEQYF
d_gene: .; j_gene: TRBJ2-1; abundance: .; v_gene: TRBV11-1; CDR3nt: TGTGCCAGCAGCTACGGGGTCCGAAATGAGCAGTTCTTC; CDR3aa: CASSYGVRNEQFF